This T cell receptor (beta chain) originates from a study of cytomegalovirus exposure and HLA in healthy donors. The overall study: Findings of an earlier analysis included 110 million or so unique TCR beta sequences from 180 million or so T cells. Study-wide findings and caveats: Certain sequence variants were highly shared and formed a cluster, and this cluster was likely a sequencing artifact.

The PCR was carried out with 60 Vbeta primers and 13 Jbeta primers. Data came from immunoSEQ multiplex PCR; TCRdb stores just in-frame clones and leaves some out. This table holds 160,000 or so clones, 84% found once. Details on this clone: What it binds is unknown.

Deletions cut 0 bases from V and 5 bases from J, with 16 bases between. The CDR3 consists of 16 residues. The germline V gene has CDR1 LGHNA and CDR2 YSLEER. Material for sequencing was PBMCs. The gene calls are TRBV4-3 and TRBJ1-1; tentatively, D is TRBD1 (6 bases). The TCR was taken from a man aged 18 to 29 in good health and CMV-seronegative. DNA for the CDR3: TGCGCCAGCAGCCAAGATCGTCCGGGGGGCTGGACTGAAGCTTTCTTT. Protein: CASSQDRPGGWTEAFF.